This entry features one TCR beta chain sequence. Which antigen it targets is not known. Base quality data are lacking; no much larger clone is found one base away. These data belong to a study of blood T cell repertoires in COVID-19 (dated by TCRdb to the early 2020s). Regarding the study in general: Samples covering the acute and convalescent phases of COVID-19 were provided by collaborators in the United States, Italy and Spain. The prospective study material was composed of cDNA or gDNA derived from T cells, B-cell-depleted T cells, or PBMCs. The repertoires were released in a freely available public database intended as a resource for research on the immune response to SARS-CoV-2. A de-identified subject ID, COVID-19 status, age in years and sex were almost always included in the sample metadata. Samples were obtained from the ongoing ImmuneRACE study (first 160 participants) and from over 1,000 subjects provided by 6 global collaborators. Subjects who had been exposed to COVID-19, were actively infected with it, or had recovered from it provided the deeply sampled blood TCRbeta repertoires that made up the dataset. Where available, HLA class I and class II types were taken from metadata supplied by the sample provider and were not determined by assay-based typing. Study-wide conclusions, independent of this receptor: How much clinical and demographic metadata was included differed by source and by participant, and the metadata was provided uncurated.

Each collaborating institution followed its own protocols to collect whole blood in K2EDTA tubes. For TCRbeta analysis, collaborators shipped samples in one of three forms: frozen whole blood, isolated PBMCs, or DNA extracted from either of those sample types. The immunoSEQ Assay, a bias-controlled multiplex PCR, was used to amplify TCRbeta CDR3 regions from genomic DNA. In the original analysis: The number of nucleated cells in each sample was estimated by amplification of reference gene primers within the assay. To quantify the absolute abundance of each unique TCRbeta CDR3 rearrangement, sequence reads were collapsed and filtered. For each sample, productive Simpson clonality was calculated as the square root of Simpson's diversity index over productive rearrangements. What TCRdb holds here is the immuneACCESS table cut down to in-frame rearrangements. Part of the clones is not present; checked against another copy, under half of the missing clones reflect an unresolved V gene, and the others are unexplained. V and J calls and clone size come straight from that table; D and trimming were deduced from the DNA. A total of about 670,000 clones appear in this sample, approximately 90% of them only once. Over 0.2% of the sample lies in the top ten.

CDR1 SNHLY and CDR2 FYNNEI are derived from the germline V gene. Cut back by 10 bases and 0 bases, the V and J ends lie 13 bases apart. Including cysteine and phenylalanine, the CDR3 has 13 amino acids. Only the CDR3 part of the read is kept: 39 bases, read in frame from the first base. The chain links TRBV2 with TRBJ2-7; matching of 5 bases hints at TRBD2 as the D gene. The receptor was derived from a woman in her late teens or twenties with acute or convalescent COVID-19. The sequencing sample was made of peripheral blood. The sequence in DNA is TGTGCCATCCTGACGGGGAACTCCTACGAGCAGTACTTC. It translates as CAILTGNSYEQYF.